These 27 T cell receptor beta chains were sequenced from one sample in a study of cytomegalovirus exposure and HLA in healthy donors. The method was immunoSEQ multiplex PCR; TCRdb's version includes in-frame clones alone and lacks a portion of them. The sample has roughly 100,000 clones, approximately 94% seen once; the top ten hold 0.7% to 0.9%. The material sequenced was PBMCs. The receptors shown here come from a woman aged 18-29 years in good health and CMV-seronegative.

The V gene is TRBV6-1, the J gene TRBJ1-1; tentatively, D is TRBD1 (5 bases). Germline V CDR1 and CDR2: MNHNS, SASEGT. Trimming left V 4 bases short and J 5 bases short, with 20 bases between. The CDR3 is 16 residues long. For the CDR3, the DNA is TGTGCCAGCAGTGGGGGGAGGGGATACCACGGGACTGAAGCTTTCTTT. Protein: CASSGGRGYHGTEAFF.

The chain links TRBV11-3 to TRBJ2-1; no definite D call. Germline CDR1 is SGHNT and CDR2 is YENEEA. The V gene lost 0 bases and the J gene lost 6 bases, with 15 bases spanning the gap. The CDR3 contains 16 residues. The CDR3 sequence is CASSLEGRTTLNEQFF. CDR3 nucleotides: TGTGCCAGCAGCTTAGAGGGCAGAACAACCCTCAATGAGCAGTTCTTC. Together with reference TRBV11-3 and TRBJ2-1, the CDR3 gives the full variable domain: EAGVVQSPRYKIIEKKQPVAFWCNPISGHNTLYWYLQNLGQGPELLIRYENEEAVDDSQLPKDRFSAERLKGVDSTLKIQPAELGDSAVYLCASSLEGRTTLNEQFFGPGTRLTVL.

V gene TRBV10-2 combines with J gene TRBJ2-1; 10 positions agree with TRBD2. This CDR3 has 16 residues. V lost 2 bases, J lost 8 bases, and 9 bases stayed unmatched. The germline V gene encodes CDR1 WSHSY and CDR2 SAAADI. The CDR3 sequence: CASSEGSSGSYDEQFF. CDR3 in DNA: TGCGCCAGCAGTGAGGGCTCTAGCGGGAGTTACGATGAGCAGTTCTTC.

The chain is built from TRBV5-6 and TRBJ2-7; 8 positions agree with TRBD1. CDR3 length equals 13 residues. Germline V CDR1 and CDR2: SGHDT, YYEEEE. V lost 6 bases to trimming and J lost 3 bases; unmatched junction nucleotides: 5. The CDR3: CASTQGAGYEQYF. The CDR3 DNA follows: TGTGCCAGCACGCAGGGGGCAGGCTACGAGCAGTACTTC.

The chain has TRBV7-2 and TRBJ2-7, with D perhaps matching TRBD1 (6 bases). The germline V gene has CDR1 SGHTA and CDR2 FQGNSA. CDR3 length: 15 residues. Trimming took 4 bases from V and 2 from J, leaving 15 bases between them. As DNA, the CDR3 is TGTGCCAGCAGCTCGTCGGGGACAAGGACCTACGAGCAGTACTTC. This gives the protein CASSSSGTRTYEQYF.

This clone was observed a single time. The rearrangement links TRBV7-2 to TRBJ2-5; 8 bases align to TRBD2. Looked up from germline, CDR1 is SGHTA and CDR2 is FQGNSA. Unmatched junction bases numbered 4, after V lost 1 base and J lost 9 bases. The CDR3 has 13 residues. The chain's CDR3 is CASSLGSGGSQYF. The CDR3 bases are TGTGCCAGCAGCTTAGGGAGCGGGGGTTCCCAGTACTTC.

The chain carries TRBV5-1 and TRBJ2-3, with no clear D. The CDR3 covers 14 residues. Germline CDR1 and CDR2: SGHRS and YFSETQ. V was trimmed by 1 base and J by 2 bases, leaving 8 bases between them. CDR3 amino acids: CASSLQANTDTQYF. The CDR3, as DNA: TGCGCCAGCAGCTTGCAGGCTAACACAGATACGCAGTATTTT.

The chain combines TRBV2 with TRBJ2-1; 12 nucleotides align to TRBD2. Trimming removed 1 base from V and 8 bases from J; junction bases left unmatched: 0. This CDR3 region has 14 residues. Per germline, CDR1 SNHLY and CDR2 FYNNEI. The CDR3 DNA reads TGTGCCAGCAGTGAAGGACTAGCGGGGGATGAGCAGTTCTTC. Encoded protein: CASSEGLAGDEQFF.

The chain joins TRBV7-9 to TRBJ2-1; D perhaps matches TRBD2 (6 bases). The ends were cut back, 5 bases at V and 5 bases at J, with 13 bases in the middle. Germline CDR1 and CDR2: SEHNR and FQNEAQ (reference sequence). The CDR3 has 14 amino acids. In DNA, the CDR3 is TGTGCCAGCAGCCGGGCGGGATCGAACAATGAGCAGTTCTTC. Protein product: CASSRAGSNNEQFF.

This chain connects TRBV19 to TRBJ1-3; no clear D. The CDR3 sequence is 13 residues long. Germline assignment: CDR1 LNHDA and CDR2 SQIVND (reference sequence). V was shortened by 11 bases and J by 2 bases, with 13 bases between the two germline ends. The CDR3 is CAVRAHPGNTIYF. CDR3 DNA: TGTGCCGTGAGGGCTCACCCTGGAAACACCATATATTTT.

The chain carries TRBV10-3 and TRBJ1-5; D is ambiguous. V was pared by 6 bases and J by 3 bases, with 6 bases between. CDR1 ENHRY and CDR2 SYGVKD come from the germline V gene. The CDR3 has 12 residues. The chain's CDR3 is CAISLDNQPQHF. DNA for the CDR3: TGTGCCATCAGCTTAGACAATCAGCCCCAGCATTTT.

This sequence joins TRBV30 and TRBJ1-6; D perhaps matches TRBD1 (6 bases). This CDR3 region has 13 residues. Germline-derived CDR1 and CDR2 are GTSNPN and SVGIG (reference sequence). Trimming took 2 bases from V and 5 from J, leaving 7 bases between them. CDR3 nucleotides: TGTGCCTGGAGTCGACAGGATAATTCACCCCTCCACTTT. Residues: CAWSRQDNSPLHF. Filled out from reference TRBV30 and TRBJ1-6, the complete variable domain reads SQTIHQWPATLVQPVGSPLSLECTVEGTSNPNLYWYRQAAGRGLQLLFYSVGIGQISSEVPQNLSASRPQDRQFILSSKKLLLSDSGFYLCAWSRQDNSPLHFGNGTRLTVT.

The sample holds a few counts of this clone. The chain links TRBV19 to TRBJ1-5; D call uncertain. The CDR3 has 16 residues. Germline V gene sequence: CDR1 LNHDA, CDR2 SQIVND (reference sequence). The V end lost 5 bases, the J end lost 2 bases, and 16 bases lay between the germline ends. The CDR3 DNA reads as TGTGCCAGTAGTGCCGGACGGGATTTGGGCAATCAGCCCCAGCATTTT. Encoded protein: CASSAGRDLGNQPQHF.

The chain's CDR3 is CASSPVRPGTNPADTQYF. CDR3 in DNA: TGTGCCAGCAGCCCGGTCAGACCCGGGACTAACCCCGCAGATACGCAGTATTTT. The rearrangement uses TRBV7-9 and TRBJ2-3; TRBD2 matches at 7 bases. The CDR3 is made up of 18 amino acids. V shed 5 bases and J 4 bases; nucleotides not matched to a gene: 18. Germline V CDR1 and CDR2: SEHNR, FQNEAQ (reference sequence).

In DNA, the CDR3 is TGTGCCAGCAGCTTAGTTGGACAGGGGGGAAACTATGGCTACACCTTC. Encoded protein: CASSLVGQGGNYGYTF. This chain joins TRBV7-6 and TRBJ1-2, with 10 bases fitting TRBD1. The ends lost 1 base at V and 2 bases at J; junction bases unmatched: 4. Germline V lookup: CDR1 SGHVS, CDR2 FNYEAQ. There are 16 residues in the CDR3.

Here the CDR3 reads CASSVNTGTVYGYTF. The CDR3 coding sequence is TGTGCCAGCAGCGTAAACACGGGGACAGTCTATGGCTACACCTTC. This chain connects TRBV9 to TRBJ1-2, with TRBD1 matching 7 bases. The ends lost 1 base at V and 4 bases at J; junction bases unmatched: 7. The V gene's germline CDR1 is SGDLS and CDR2 YYNGEE. The CDR3 is 15 residues long.

The rearrangement uses TRBV11-3 and TRBJ2-5; possibly TRBD1 for D (5 bases). The germline CDR1 and CDR2 sequences are SGHNT and YENEEA. V dropped 4 bases and J dropped 2 bases, with 14 bases sitting between them. This CDR3 spans 15 amino acids. CDR3 loop: CASSSYTGEQETQYF. The DNA for the CDR3 is TGTGCCAGCAGCTCCTACACAGGAGAACAAGAGACCCAGTACTTC.

V and J are TRBV7-3 and TRBJ2-1; 8 nucleotides align to TRBD2. With V trimmed by 4 bases and J by 5 bases, 10 bases remained unmatched. The CDR3 spans 16 residues. Germline lookup yields CDR1 SGHTA and CDR2 FQGTGA. For the CDR3, the DNA is TGTGCCAGCAGCTCCCTTACTAGCGGTGTCCACAATGAGCAGTTCTTC. Amino acid sequence: CASSSLTSGVHNEQFF.

The sample holds one count of this clone. The chain joins TRBV14 to TRBJ2-7, with 9 bases lining up with TRBD1. The germline gives CDR1 SGHDN, CDR2 FVKESK. The CDR3 totals 16 residues. The ends lost 1 base at V and 1 base at J; junction bases unmatched: 5. CDR3 in DNA: TGTGCCAGCAGCCAAGGTAGTGGGACAGGGTCCTACGAGCAGTACTTC. It encodes CASSQGSGTGSYEQYF.

The rearrangement uses TRBV18 and TRBJ2-3; 9 nucleotides match TRBD2. The V segment lost 1 base and the J segment 1 base; nucleotides outside the gene matches: 6. Per germline, CDR1 KGHSH and CDR2 LQKENI. The CDR3 consists of 17 residues. This CDR3 is CASSPRSSGVGTDTQYF. CDR3 nucleotides: TGTGCCAGCTCACCACGATCTAGCGGGGTCGGCACAGATACGCAGTATTTT.

This clone occurred once. The chain uses TRBV15 and TRBJ1-2; a weak D match, TRBD1 (5 bases). Between the trimmed V and J ends, which lost 1 base and 6 bases, there was a span of 12 bases. The CDR3 runs to 14 residues. Germline assignment: CDR1 LNHNV and CDR2 YYDKDF (reference sequence). CDR3 sequence: CATSRGRELDGYTF. The CDR3 region has the DNA TGTGCCACCAGCAGAGGCAGGGAATTGGATGGCTACACCTTC. Full variable domain (missing parts from reference TRBV15 and TRBJ1-2): DAMVIQNPRYQVTQFGKPVTLSCSQTLNHNVMYWYQQKSSQAPKLLFHYYDKDFNNEADTPDNFQSRRPNTSFCFLDIRSPGLGDTAMYLCATSRGRELDGYTFGSGTRLTVV.

The chain couples TRBV11-3 to TRBJ2-1, with 9 nucleotides matching TRBD2. The CDR3 is 14 amino acids. V was clipped by 3 bases and J by 7 bases; unmatched bases: 4. CDR1 is SGHNT and CDR2 is YENEEA in the germline V gene. CDR3 in amino acids: CASSFAGLANEQFF. The CDR3 DNA sequence: TGTGCCAGCAGCTTCGCGGGACTAGCTAATGAGCAGTTCTTC.

V usage is TRBV18 and J usage is TRBJ2-1, with 7 bases identical to TRBD2. The V gene's germline CDR1 is KGHSH and CDR2 LQKENI. The CDR3 length is 14 residues. V was pared by 2 bases and J by 6 bases, with 4 bases of the junction left unmatched. The CDR3 nucleotides read TGTGCCAGCTCACCAGGCGCGGGAGTCAATGAGCAGTTCTTC. Its translation: CASSPGAGVNEQFF.

The chain employs TRBV19 and TRBJ1-1; no reliable D call. V shed 6 bases and J shed 0 bases, with 8 bases lying between them. The CDR3 consists of 13 residues. Germline assignment: CDR1 LNHDA and CDR2 SQIVND (reference sequence). The CDR3 loop reads CASSMTLNTEAFF. The CDR3 DNA reads TGTGCCAGTAGCATGACACTGAACACTGAAGCTTTCTTT. Complete variable domain (other parts from reference TRBV19 and TRBJ1-1): DGGITQSPKYLFRKEGQNVTLSCEQNLNHDAMYWYRQDPGQGLRLIYYSQIVNDFQKGDIAEGYSVSREKKESFPLTVTSAQKNPTAFYLCASSMTLNTEAFFGQGTRLTVV.

The chain is built from TRBV7-9 and TRBJ1-6; D is unresolved. Trimming took 1 base from V and 0 from J, leaving 10 bases between them. The CDR3 loop spans 17 amino acids. Looked up from germline, CDR1 is SEHNR and CDR2 is FQNEAQ (reference sequence). CDR3 DNA: TGTGCCAGCAGCTTAGTTGCGGAGAGCTCCTATAATTCACCCCTCCACTTT. Protein: CASSLVAESSYNSPLHF.

This sequence joins TRBV7-2 and TRBJ2-7; 10 bases are a match to TRBD2. The length of the CDR3 is 16 residues. The junction had 3 bases not matched to a gene; V was cut back by 1 base and J by 0 bases. Germline CDR1 is SGHTA and CDR2 is FQGNSA. The CDR3 loop reads CASSLEASGSSYEQYF. DNA for the CDR3: TGTGCCAGCAGCTTAGAGGCTAGCGGGAGCTCCTACGAGCAGTACTTC.

V usage is TRBV21-1 and J usage is TRBJ2-7; the table names TRBD1, a call not compared with the DNA. TRBV21-1 is flagged as a pseudogene. CDR3 length: 14 amino acids. CDR3 sequence: CASTERGHTYEQYF. The CDR3 DNA reads as TGTGCCAGCACGGAGAGGGGGCACACCTACGAGCAGTACTTC.